This T cell receptor beta chain originates from a study of beta chain features in type 1 diabetes. Study-level information: Comparable age, gender and cell yields were observed in patients relative to healthy donors.

Germline assignment: CDR1 SGHNT and CDR2 YYREEE (reference sequence). The V and J ends lost 4 bases and 3 bases, in that order; junction bases with no gene match: 7. CDR3 length equals 15 residues. This clone has just a few counts. All of the isolated RNA was reverse transcribed, so expressed TCRB transcripts were sequenced. The repertoire was sequenced with immunoSEQ multiplex PCR; TCRdb's copy has only in-frame clones and lacks some. The table includes around 500,000 clones, approximately 30% detected once. Sample: naive CD4+ T cells from blood. The receptor's source is a young man in good health. The chain employs TRBV5-4 and TRBJ2-1, with 7 bases fitting TRBD2. For the CDR3, the DNA is TGTGCCAGCAGCCCGGGAGGTTTAAGCTACAATGAGCAGTTCTTC. It translates to CASSPGGLSYNEQFF. Looking up the rest from reference TRBV5-4 and TRBJ2-1 gives the full variable domain: ETGVTQSPTHLIKTRGQQVTLRCSSQSGHNTVSWYQQALGQGPQFIFQYYREEENGRGNFPPRFSGLQFPNYSSELNVNALELDDSALYLCASSPGGLSYNEQFFGPGTRLTVL.